The clone carrying this T cell receptor beta chain came up a few times. Germline CDR1 is SQVTM and CDR2 is ANQGSEA. The CDR3 is 13 residues long. Trimming cost V 8 bases and J 3 bases, with 17 bases left between them. This sample was included in a study of T cells in Graves' hyperthyroidism and ophthalmopathy. What was amplified from RNA transcripts were TCR beta CDR3 regions. During a first-round RT-PCR of the TCR CDR3, the HTBI primer set was used. MiXCR was run by TCRdb on the multiplex PCR reads, yielding one entry per CDR3 protein. The data contain about 510,000 distinct CDR3 sequences, around 50% of them singletons.

The rearrangement links TRBV29-1 to TRBJ2-7; no definite D call. This sequence originates from an adult woman with Graves' disease, either hyperthyroidism or ophthalmopathy (not recorded which). Sequencing was performed on peripheral blood or thyroid tissue (not recorded which). The DNA of the CDR3 is TGCAGCCCTTCGGTCACAGAGTACTACGAGCAGTACTTC. It is translated as CSPSVTEYYEQYF.